A single sample is the source of the 28 T cell receptor beta chains below, sequenced in a study of blood T cell repertoires in COVID-19. Here immunoSEQ multiplex PCR was the method, and the copy in TCRdb shows in-frame clones only, minus some. The sample lists roughly 500,000 clones, about 88% occurring once. Sequencing was performed on PBMCs or T cells enriched from blood (not recorded which). The source is a woman aged 60-75 years who had recovered from COVID-19.

This rearrangement joins TRBV9 to TRBJ1-3, with D perhaps matching TRBD1 (6 bases). CDR3 length: 16 amino acids. V was clipped by 3 bases and J by 0 bases, with 13 bases between them. Looked up from germline, CDR1 is SGDLS and CDR2 is YYNGEE. This CDR3 reads CASSGSQGRSGNTIYF. CDR3 in DNA: TGTGCCAGCAGCGGTTCACAGGGTCGCTCTGGAAACACCATATATTTT.

The chain recombines TRBV10-1 with TRBJ1-4; D perhaps matches TRBD1 (5 bases). This CDR3 has 16 residues. The V gene's germline CDR1 is WNHNN and CDR2 SYGVQD (reference sequence). V was shortened by 4 bases and J by 0 bases, with 12 bases between the two germline ends. CDR3 in amino acids: CASSGRGYATNEKLFF. For the CDR3, the DNA is TGCGCCAGCAGTGGGAGGGGATATGCAACTAATGAAAAACTGTTTTTT.

CDR3 residues: CASRPGGEVSGYTF. Written as DNA, the CDR3 is TGTGCCAGCAGACCGGGGGGCGAGGTGAGCGGCTACACCTTC. J is TRBJ1-2 and V is TRBV6-6, with D possibly matching TRBD1 (6 bases). CDR1 MNHNY and CDR2 SVGAGI come from the germline V gene (reference sequence). Between the trimmed V and J ends, which lost 6 bases and 8 bases, there was a span of 19 bases. The CDR3 sequence is 14 residues long.

The V call is TRBV6-5, the J call TRBJ1-2; 7 bases align to TRBD1. CDR3 length: 12 residues. With 10 bases clipped from V and 7 bases from J, the junction kept 9 bases outside the gene matches. Germline V lookup: CDR1 MNHEY, CDR2 SVGAGI. The CDR3 sequence is CATFTGEIGYTF. The CDR3 DNA is TGTGCCACCTTTACAGGGGAAATTGGCTACACCTTC.

The rearrangement links TRBV10-3 to TRBJ2-3; D is possibly TRBD2 (6 bases). The length of the CDR3 is 17 residues. CDR1 is ENHRY and CDR2 is SYGVKD in the germline V gene. V was cut by 4 bases and J by 6 bases, with 23 bases left in between. This CDR3 is CAISGGIGGATQDTQYF. The CDR3 nucleotides read TGTGCCATCAGTGGGGGTATAGGAGGGGCAACACAGGATACGCAGTATTTT.

The V gene is TRBV11-2, the J gene TRBJ2-7, with TRBD2 matching over 8 bases. CDR1 and CDR2 (germline): SGHAT, FQNNGV. CDR3 length: 12 amino acids. With V trimmed by 5 bases and J by 6 bases, 3 bases remained unmatched. In nucleotides, the CDR3 is TGTGCCAGCAGCCGACTAGCGACCGAGCAGTACGTC. It encodes CASSRLATEQYV.

This clone was seen more than once but under ten times. The rearrangement links TRBV6-2 or TRBV6-3 to TRBJ1-5; TRBD1 agrees at 7 bases. The CDR3 has 15 amino acids. The trim removed 4 bases at V and 4 bases at J, leaving 7 bases unmatched. Germline V CDR1 and CDR2: MNHEY, SVGEGT. The CDR3 DNA is TGTGCCAGCAGTTTATTTCGGGACAGAAATCAGCCCCAGCATTTT. As protein: CASSLFRDRNQPQHF.

The rearrangement uses TRBV2 and TRBJ1-6; TRBD1 agrees at 11 bases. CDR3 length: 16 residues. The germline V gene encodes CDR1 SNHLY and CDR2 FYNNEI. Losses at the gene ends were 7 bases for V and 5 bases for J; bases not matched to a gene: 7. Here the CDR3 reads CASIGQGAMNNSPLHF. The CDR3 DNA follows: TGTGCCAGCATAGGACAGGGGGCTATGAATAATTCACCCCTCCACTTT.

This chain connects TRBV13 to TRBJ1-2; TRBD1 agrees at 10 bases. Germline CDR1 reads PRHDT; CDR2 reads FYEKMQ (reference sequence). The CDR3 runs 15 residues. Unmatched junction bases numbered 5, after V lost 5 bases and J lost 2 bases. In DNA form, the CDR3 reads TGTGCCAGCAGCCCCGGGACAGGGGTCAACTATGGCTACACCTTC. It yields the protein CASSPGTGVNYGYTF.

This clone appeared once. This chain links TRBV12-3 or TRBV12-4 with TRBJ1-2; no reliable D call. Trimming pared 3 bases from V and 7 bases from J, leaving 12 bases between. The CDR3 consists of 13 residues. This chain's CDR3 is CASSLGRAGGYTF. The CDR3 DNA is TGTGCCAGCAGTTTGGGCCGGGCGGGTGGCTACACCTTC.

This chain uses TRBV27 with TRBJ1-6, with 7 bases that match TRBD1. Germline V gene sequence: CDR1 MNHEY, CDR2 SMNVEV (reference sequence). CDR3 size: 16 residues. Losses at the gene ends were 2 bases for V and 7 bases for J; bases not matched to a gene: 8. CDR3 amino acids: CASSLNRGLGNSPLHF. CDR3 nucleotide sequence: TGTGCCAGCAGTTTAAACAGGGGCTTAGGAAATTCACCCCTCCACTTT.

The chain links TRBV7-2 to TRBJ2-5, with a tentative D call TRBD2 (7 bases). From germline, CDR1 is SGHTA and CDR2 FQGNSA. This CDR3 region has 14 residues. V was clipped by 1 base and J by 4 bases, with 10 bases between them. The CDR3 nucleotides are TGTGCCAGCAGCTTAGTTGCGGGGGCAGAGACCCAGTACTTC. Residues: CASSLVAGAETQYF.

This clone was seen only once. V gene TRBV7-9 combines with J gene TRBJ1-2, with 7 bases matching TRBD1. The germline gives CDR1 SEHNR, CDR2 FQNEAQ (reference sequence). This CDR3 is 15 amino acids long. The V and J ends lost 8 bases and 5 bases, in that order; junction bases with no gene match: 14. CDR3 bases: TGTGCCAGCCAAAGCTTAAGGGGGACAGCTTATGGCTACACCTTC. Protein sequence: CASQSLRGTAYGYTF.

The chain couples TRBV2 to TRBJ1-3; TRBD1 might be the D (6 bases). CDR3 length equals 15 residues. The V end was cut by 5 bases, the J end by 2 bases, with 13 bases between. Germline assignment: CDR1 SNHLY and CDR2 FYNNEI. CDR3 amino acids: CASSPTRGTGNTIYF. The CDR3 coding sequence is TGTGCCAGCAGTCCAACAAGGGGGACTGGAAACACCATATATTTT. The full variable domain, completed using reference TRBV2 and TRBJ1-3, is EPEVTQTPSHQVTQMGQEVILRCVPISNHLYFYWYRQILGQKVEFLVSFYNNEISEKSEIFDDQFSVERPDGSNFTLKIRSTKLEDSAMYFCASSPTRGTGNTIYFGEGSWLTVV.

This clone was found a few times. Here the CDR3 reads CASTRTGGSTGSNQPQHF. CDR3 DNA: TGTGCCAGTACCCGTACAGGGGGATCCACTGGTAGCAATCAGCCCCAGCATTTT. The V gene is TRBV19, the J gene TRBJ1-5; 8 bases are a match to TRBD1. The J segment lost 0 bases and the V segment lost 7 bases, leaving 14 bases of the junction unmatched. Germline V gives CDR1 LNHDA, CDR2 SQIVND (reference sequence). The CDR3 runs to 18 residues.

V usage is TRBV19 and J usage is TRBJ2-4; a weak D match, TRBD2 (6 bases). The CDR3 runs to 19 residues. The germline V gene encodes CDR1 LNHDA and CDR2 SQIVND (reference sequence). Trimming left V 0 bases short and J 0 bases short, with 18 bases between. DNA for the CDR3: TGTGCCAGTAGTATAGATGGGCCTACGGGGGATTTAGCCAAAAACATTCAGTACTTC. Amino acids: CASSIDGPTGDLAKNIQYF.

The chain links TRBV2 to TRBJ2-2; possible D gene TRBD2, 6 bases. Trimming cost V 7 bases and J 7 bases, with 13 bases left between them. Germline V gene data show CDR1 as SNHLY and CDR2 as FYNNEI. The CDR3 consists of 13 residues. The CDR3 is CASTGDFYGELFF. CDR3 coding DNA: TGTGCCAGCACTGGGGACTTCTACGGGGAGCTGTTTTTT.

The chain combines TRBV19 with TRBJ2-7, with 9 bases that match TRBD1. The ends lost 6 bases at V and 1 base at J; junction bases unmatched: 1. CDR3 length equals 13 residues. CDR1 is LNHDA and CDR2 is SQIVND in the germline V gene (reference sequence). The CDR3 here is CASSGQGSYEQYF. The CDR3 DNA reads TGTGCCAGTAGCGGACAGGGGTCCTACGAGCAGTACTTC.

The chain has TRBV19 and TRBJ1-1; D uncertain. This CDR3 has 12 amino acids. Germline V gene lookup returns CDR1 LNHDA and CDR2 SQIVND (reference sequence). The V end was cut by 5 bases, the J end by 3 bases, with 7 bases between. CDR3 region: CASSPRDTEAFF. DNA of the CDR3: TGTGCCAGTAGTCCGCGGGACACTGAAGCTTTCTTT.

CDR3 in DNA: TGTGCCAGCAGGGCCTGGGACACTGGGGTGGAGACCCAGTACTTC. It is translated as CASRAWDTGVETQYF. The chain employs TRBV6-5 and TRBJ2-5, with D tentatively TRBD1 (6 bases). Trimming took 6 bases from V and 5 from J, leaving 19 bases between them. The CDR3 is made up of 15 amino acids. CDR1 and CDR2 from the germline V gene are MNHEY and SVGAGI.

Here the CDR3 DNA reads TGTGCCAGCAGCGTAGGGCAAGGGACAGGTCTCTCCAACACTGAAGCTTTCTTT. This codes for CASSVGQGTGLSNTEAFF. V gene TRBV9 combines with J gene TRBJ1-1; 8 nucleotides match TRBD1. The V and J ends lost 0 bases and 2 bases, in that order; junction bases with no gene match: 12. This CDR3 contains 18 residues. CDR1 and CDR2 (germline): SGDLS, YYNGEE.

The J gene is TRBJ1-1, the V gene TRBV12-5, with 10 bases matching TRBD1. With 4 bases clipped from V and 7 bases from J, the junction kept 3 bases outside the gene matches. Germline CDR1 and CDR2: LGHNT and FRNRAP. This CDR3 is built from 13 residues. The CDR3 spells CASGWDRGGEAFF. In DNA form, the CDR3 reads TGTGCTAGTGGTTGGGACAGGGGAGGTGAAGCTTTCTTT.

The genes are TRBV5-1 and TRBJ2-1, with 10 bases aligning to TRBD2. The CDR3 extends over 15 amino acids. Unmatched junction bases numbered 6, after V lost 3 bases and J lost 6 bases. Germline V gene lookup returns CDR1 SGHRS and CDR2 YFSETQ. CDR3 amino acids: CASSYTSGDGNEQFF. In nucleotides, the CDR3 is TGCGCCAGCAGCTACACTAGCGGGGACGGCAATGAGCAGTTCTTC.

This chain links TRBV4-2 with TRBJ2-7; 11 nucleotides align to TRBD1. CDR3 length: 15 amino acids. The V gene's germline CDR1 is LGHNA and CDR2 YNFKEQ. Trimming took 7 bases from V and 2 from J; bases not matched to a gene: 7. CDR3 region: CASNDGTGGTYEQYF. In DNA, the CDR3 is TGTGCCAGCAACGATGGGACAGGGGGGACCTACGAGCAGTACTTC.

Note on this clone: The sample has other DNA sequences that encode this CDR3 too. The rearrangement links TRBV10-1 to TRBJ2-2; D might be TRBD2 (6 bases). The germline CDR1 and CDR2 sequences are WNHNN and SYGVQD (reference sequence). V was cut by 2 bases and J by 4 bases, with 14 bases left in between. The CDR3 has 16 amino acids. CDR3 protein: CASSEGQGAGTGELFF. As DNA, the CDR3 is TGCGCCAGCAGTGAGGGGCAGGGAGCGGGCACCGGGGAGCTGTTTTTT.

The chain couples TRBV7-6 to TRBJ2-7; D may be TRBD1 (6 bases). The V end lost 5 bases, the J end lost 1 base, and 15 bases lay between the germline ends. Germline-derived CDR1 and CDR2 are SGHVS and FNYEAQ. This CDR3 has 15 amino acids. The CDR3, as DNA: TGTGCCAGCAGCCTCCGAGGGGGTCTTTCCTACGAGCAGTACTTC. This codes for CASSLRGGLSYEQYF.

This chain joins TRBV7-9 and TRBJ2-7; D not certain. The CDR3 sequence is 12 residues long. Trimming stripped 1 base from V and 4 bases from J, with 5 bases between. CDR1 and CDR2 from the germline V gene are SEHNR and FQNEAQ (reference sequence). This CDR3 reads CASSLDVYEQYF. The CDR3 DNA is TGTGCCAGCAGCTTAGATGTATACGAGCAGTACTTC. The full variable domain, with the rest looked up from reference TRBV7-9 and TRBJ2-7, is DTGVSQNPRHKITKRGQNVTFRCDPISEHNRLYWYRQTLGQGPEFLTYFQNEAQLEKSRLLSDRFSAERPKGSFSTLEIQRTEQGDSAMYLCASSLDVYEQYFGPGTRLTVT.

The CDR3 nucleotides are TGTGCCAGCAGCGTAGGCGTGACAGGGGGAAATGGATTAACTGAAAAACTGTTTTTT. Encoded protein: CASSVGVTGGNGLTEKLFF. The chain uses TRBV9 and TRBJ1-4; 9 bases fit TRBD1. The germline gives CDR1 SGDLS, CDR2 YYNGEE. The CDR3 totals 19 residues. J was trimmed by 7 bases and V by 0 bases; bases with no gene match: 16. The full variable domain, with the rest looked up from reference TRBV9 and TRBJ1-4, is DSGVTQTPKHLITATGQRVTLRCSPRSGDLSVYWYQQSLDQGLQFLIQYYNGEERAKGNILERFSAQQFPDLHSELNLSSLELGDSALYFCASSVGVTGGNGLTEKLFFGSGTQLSVL.